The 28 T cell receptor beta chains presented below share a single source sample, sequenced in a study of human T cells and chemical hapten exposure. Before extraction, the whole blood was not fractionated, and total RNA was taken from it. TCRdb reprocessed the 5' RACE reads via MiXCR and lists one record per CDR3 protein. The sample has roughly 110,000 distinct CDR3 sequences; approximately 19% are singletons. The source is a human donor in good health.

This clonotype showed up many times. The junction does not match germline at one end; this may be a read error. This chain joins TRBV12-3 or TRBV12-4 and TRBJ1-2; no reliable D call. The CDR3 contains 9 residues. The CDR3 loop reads CASSFGQSF. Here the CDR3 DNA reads TGTGCCAGCAGTTTCGGCCAGAGCTTC.

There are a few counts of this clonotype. The CDR3 nucleotides are TGTGCCATCAGTGAAGGGGGACAGGGTCCCTACGAGCAGTACTTC. Translation gives CAISEGGQGPYEQYF. This chain joins TRBV10-3 and TRBJ2-7, with 9 bases identical to TRBD1. This CDR3 contains 15 residues. Germline CDR1 and CDR2: ENHRY and SYGVKD. J gave up 2 bases and V 3 bases, and 5 bases lay outside the gene matches.

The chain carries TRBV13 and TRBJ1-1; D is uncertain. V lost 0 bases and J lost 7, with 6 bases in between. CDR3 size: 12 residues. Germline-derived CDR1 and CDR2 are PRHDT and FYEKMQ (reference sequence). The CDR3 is CASSLGFGEAFF. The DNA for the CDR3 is TGTGCCAGCAGCTTAGGGTTTGGTGAAGCTTTCTTT.

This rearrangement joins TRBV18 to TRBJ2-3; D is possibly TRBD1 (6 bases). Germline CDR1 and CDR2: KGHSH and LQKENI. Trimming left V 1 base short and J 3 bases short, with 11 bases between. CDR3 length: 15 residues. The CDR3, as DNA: TGTGCCAGCTCACCACGTCAGGGGCAGACAGATACGCAGTATTTT. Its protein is CASSPRQGQTDTQYF.

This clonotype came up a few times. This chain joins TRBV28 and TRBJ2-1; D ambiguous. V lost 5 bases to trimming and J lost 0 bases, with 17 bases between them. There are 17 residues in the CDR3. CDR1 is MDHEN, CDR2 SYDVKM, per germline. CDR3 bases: TGTGCCAGCAGTCCGACGAACGACCCTAGCTCCTACAATGAGCAGTTCTTC. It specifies CASSPTNDPSSYNEQFF.

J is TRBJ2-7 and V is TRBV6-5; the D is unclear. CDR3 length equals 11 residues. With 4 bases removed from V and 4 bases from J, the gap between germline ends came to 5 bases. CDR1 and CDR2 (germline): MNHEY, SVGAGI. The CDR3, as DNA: TGTGCCAGCAGTTGGGGTTACGAGCAGTACTTC. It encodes CASSWGYEQYF.

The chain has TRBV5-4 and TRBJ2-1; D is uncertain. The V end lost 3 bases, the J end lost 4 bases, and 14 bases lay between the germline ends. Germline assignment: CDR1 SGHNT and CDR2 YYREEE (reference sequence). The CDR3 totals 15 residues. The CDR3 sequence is CASSWAASAYNEQFF. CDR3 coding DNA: TGTGCCAGCAGCTGGGCAGCATCGGCATACAATGAGCAGTTCTTC.

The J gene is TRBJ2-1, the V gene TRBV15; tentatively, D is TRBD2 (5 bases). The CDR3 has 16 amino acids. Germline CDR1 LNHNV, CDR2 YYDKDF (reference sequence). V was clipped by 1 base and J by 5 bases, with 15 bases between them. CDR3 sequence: CATSRVRGYRNNEQFF. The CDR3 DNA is TGTGCCACCAGCAGAGTCCGGGGTTATAGGAACAATGAGCAGTTCTTC.

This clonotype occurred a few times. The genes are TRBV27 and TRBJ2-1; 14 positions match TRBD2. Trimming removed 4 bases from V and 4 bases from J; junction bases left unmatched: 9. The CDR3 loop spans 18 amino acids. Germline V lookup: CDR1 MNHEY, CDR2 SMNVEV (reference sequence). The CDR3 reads CASSSNPGLAGEYNEQFF. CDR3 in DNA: TGTGCCAGCAGTTCGAACCCGGGACTAGCGGGAGAATACAATGAGCAGTTCTTC.

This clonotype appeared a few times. The CDR3 nucleotides are TGCGCCAGCAGCTTATTCGCGGGCCAAGATACGCAGTATTTT. Translated, it gives CASSLFAGQDTQYF. The gene calls are TRBV5-1 and TRBJ2-3; TRBD2 might be the D (5 bases). Germline lookup yields CDR1 SGHRS and CDR2 YFSETQ. Deletions cut 2 bases from V and 5 bases from J, with 12 bases between. The CDR3 extends over 14 amino acids.

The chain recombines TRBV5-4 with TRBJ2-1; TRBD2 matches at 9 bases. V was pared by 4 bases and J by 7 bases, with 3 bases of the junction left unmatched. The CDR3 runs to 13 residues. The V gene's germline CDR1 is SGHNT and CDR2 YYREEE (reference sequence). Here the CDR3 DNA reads TGTGCCAGCAGCCCGCGGGAGGGAAATGAGCAGTTCTTC. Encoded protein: CASSPREGNEQFF. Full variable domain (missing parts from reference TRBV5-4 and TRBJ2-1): ETGVTQSPTHLIKTRGQQVTLRCSSQSGHNTVSWYQQALGQGPQFIFQYYREEENGRGNFPPRFSGLQFPNYSSELNVNALELDDSALYLCASSPREGNEQFFGPGTRLTVL.

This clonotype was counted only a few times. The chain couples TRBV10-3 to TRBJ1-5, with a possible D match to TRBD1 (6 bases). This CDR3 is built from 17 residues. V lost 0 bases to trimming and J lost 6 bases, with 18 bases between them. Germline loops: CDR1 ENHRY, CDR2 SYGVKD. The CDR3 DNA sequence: TGTGCCATCAGTGAGTCGAAGGGGGACGGAAGGGCTCAGCCCCAGCATTTT. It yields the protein CAISESKGDGRAQPQHF.

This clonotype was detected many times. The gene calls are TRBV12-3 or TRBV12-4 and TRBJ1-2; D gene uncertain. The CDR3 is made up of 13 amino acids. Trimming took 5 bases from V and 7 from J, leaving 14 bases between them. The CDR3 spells CASSLVPHLGYTF. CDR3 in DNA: TGTGCCAGCAGTCTTGTCCCCCATCTTGGCTACACCTTC.

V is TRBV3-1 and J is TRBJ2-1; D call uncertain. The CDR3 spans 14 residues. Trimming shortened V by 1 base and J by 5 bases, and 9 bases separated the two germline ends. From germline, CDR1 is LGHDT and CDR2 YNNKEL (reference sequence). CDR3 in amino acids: CASSQVPADNEQFF. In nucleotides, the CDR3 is TGTGCCAGCAGCCAAGTCCCGGCCGACAATGAGCAGTTCTTC.

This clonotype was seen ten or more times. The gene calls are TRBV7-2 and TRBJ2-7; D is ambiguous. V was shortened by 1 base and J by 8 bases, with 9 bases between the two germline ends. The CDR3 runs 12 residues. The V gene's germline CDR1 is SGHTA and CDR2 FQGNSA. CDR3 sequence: CASSLGNLKQYF. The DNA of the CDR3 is TGTGCCAGCAGCTTAGGAAACTTGAAGCAGTACTTC.

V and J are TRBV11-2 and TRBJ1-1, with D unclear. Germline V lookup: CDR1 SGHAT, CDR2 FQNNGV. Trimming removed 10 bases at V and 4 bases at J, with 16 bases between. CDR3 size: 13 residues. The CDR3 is CATQPIYSTEAFF. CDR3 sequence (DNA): TGTGCCACCCAGCCTATTTATTCCACTGAAGCTTTCTTT.

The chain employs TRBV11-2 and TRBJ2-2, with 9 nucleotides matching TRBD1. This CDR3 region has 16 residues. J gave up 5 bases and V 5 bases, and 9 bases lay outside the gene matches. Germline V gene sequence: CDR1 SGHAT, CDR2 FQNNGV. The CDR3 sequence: CASSPPTGGGTGELFF. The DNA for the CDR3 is TGTGCCAGCAGCCCCCCGACAGGGGGAGGAACCGGGGAGCTGTTTTTT.

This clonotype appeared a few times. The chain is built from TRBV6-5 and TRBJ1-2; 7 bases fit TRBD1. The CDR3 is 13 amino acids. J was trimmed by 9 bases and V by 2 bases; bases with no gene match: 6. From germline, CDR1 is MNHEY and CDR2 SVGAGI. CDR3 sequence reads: CASSYGDSRSYTF. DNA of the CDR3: TGTGCCAGCAGTTACGGGGACAGCCGGAGCTACACCTTC.

In DNA, the CDR3 is TGTGCCAGCAGTTTAGCCCGGGACTCACAAGAATCCTACGAGCAGTACTTC. It codes for CASSLARDSQESYEQYF. V usage is TRBV12-3 or TRBV12-4 and J usage is TRBJ2-7, with D possibly matching TRBD2 (6 bases). The CDR3 sequence is 17 residues long. Between the trimmed V and J ends, which lost 0 bases and 1 base, there was a span of 16 bases.

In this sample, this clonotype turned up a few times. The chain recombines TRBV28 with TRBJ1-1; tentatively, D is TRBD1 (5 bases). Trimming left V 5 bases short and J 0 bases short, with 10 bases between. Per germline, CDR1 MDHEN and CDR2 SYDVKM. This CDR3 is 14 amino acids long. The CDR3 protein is CASSLTGMNTEAFF. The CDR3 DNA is TGTGCCAGCAGTCTAACAGGAATGAACACTGAAGCTTTCTTT.

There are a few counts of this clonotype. The DNA for the CDR3 is TGTGCCAGCTCACCCCTGACAGGGGGGACAGATACGCAGTATTTT. Residues: CASSPLTGGTDTQYF. V gene TRBV18 combines with J gene TRBJ2-3, with 9 bases matching TRBD1. Looked up from germline, CDR1 is KGHSH and CDR2 is LQKENI. J was trimmed by 3 bases and V by 3 bases; bases with no gene match: 4. The length of the CDR3 is 15 residues.

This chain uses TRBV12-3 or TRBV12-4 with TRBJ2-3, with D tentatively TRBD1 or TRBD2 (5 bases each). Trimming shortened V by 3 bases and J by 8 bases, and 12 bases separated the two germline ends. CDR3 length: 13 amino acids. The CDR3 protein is CASSFGLGTTQYF. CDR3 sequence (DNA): TGTGCCAGCAGTTTTGGCCTGGGGACTACGCAGTATTTT.

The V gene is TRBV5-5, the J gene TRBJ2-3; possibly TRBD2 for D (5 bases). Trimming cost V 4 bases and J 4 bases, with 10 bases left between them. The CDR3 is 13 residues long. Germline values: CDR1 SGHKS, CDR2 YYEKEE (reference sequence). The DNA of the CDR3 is TGTGCCAGCAGCACACCCGGGGCAGATACGCAGTATTTT. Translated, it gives CASSTPGADTQYF.

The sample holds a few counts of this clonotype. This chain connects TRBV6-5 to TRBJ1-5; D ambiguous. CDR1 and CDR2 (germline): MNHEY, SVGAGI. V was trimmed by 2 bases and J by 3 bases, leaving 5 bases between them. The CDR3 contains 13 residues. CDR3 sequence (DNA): TGTGCCAGCAGTTACGGGATCAATCAGCCCCAGCATTTT. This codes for CASSYGINQPQHF.

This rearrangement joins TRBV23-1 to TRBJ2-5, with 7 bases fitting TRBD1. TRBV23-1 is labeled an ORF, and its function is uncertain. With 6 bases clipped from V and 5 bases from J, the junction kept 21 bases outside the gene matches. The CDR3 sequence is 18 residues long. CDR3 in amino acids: CASRLDRDPVRVVETQYF. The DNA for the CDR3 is TGCGCCAGCAGACTAGACAGGGATCCGGTGCGCGTGGTGGAGACCCAGTACTTC.

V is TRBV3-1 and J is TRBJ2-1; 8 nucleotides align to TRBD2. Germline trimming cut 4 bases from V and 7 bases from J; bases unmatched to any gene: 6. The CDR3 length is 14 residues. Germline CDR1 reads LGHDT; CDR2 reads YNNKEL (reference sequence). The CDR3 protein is CASSPWTSKNEQFF. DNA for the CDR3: TGTGCCAGCAGCCCTTGGACTAGCAAAAATGAGCAGTTCTTC.

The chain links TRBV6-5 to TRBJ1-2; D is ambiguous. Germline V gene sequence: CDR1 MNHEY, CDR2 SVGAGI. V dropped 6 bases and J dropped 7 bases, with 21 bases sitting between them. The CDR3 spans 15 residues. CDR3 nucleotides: TGTGCCAGCAGGGGAAAACATAGGGAGAAGGTTGGCTACACCTTC. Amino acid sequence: CASRGKHREKVGYTF.

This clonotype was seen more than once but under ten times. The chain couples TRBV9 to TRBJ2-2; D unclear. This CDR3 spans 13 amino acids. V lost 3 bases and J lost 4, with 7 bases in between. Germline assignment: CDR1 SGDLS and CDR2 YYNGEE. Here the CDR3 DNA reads TGTGCCAGCAGCGGAAGGGCCACCGGGGAGCTGTTTTTT. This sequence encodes CASSGRATGELFF.